The subject of this entry is one T cell receptor (beta chain). No antigen is known for it. PCR employed 60 Vbeta and 13 Jbeta primers. The table came from immunoSEQ multiplex PCR; TCRdb's copy has only in-frame clones and leaves some out. The sample records some 140,000 clones, around three quarters being singletons. This entry is derived from a study of cytomegalovirus exposure and HLA in healthy donors. There are 18 residues in the CDR3. Germline values: CDR1 LNHNV, CDR2 YYDKDF (reference sequence). Trimming took 0 bases from V and 3 from J, leaving 21 bases between them. Study-level findings and limits: It was approximately 150 TCR beta chains that were listed as cytomegalovirus-associated.

The chain carries TRBV15 and TRBJ2-7; no clear D. This clonotype was obtained from a woman in her forties in good health and CMV-seronegative. Source material: PBMCs. The CDR3 bases are TGTGCCACCAGCAGAGATATCCTTACAGATTGGGCCAGCTACGAGCAGTACTTC. It yields the protein CATSRDILTDWASYEQYF.